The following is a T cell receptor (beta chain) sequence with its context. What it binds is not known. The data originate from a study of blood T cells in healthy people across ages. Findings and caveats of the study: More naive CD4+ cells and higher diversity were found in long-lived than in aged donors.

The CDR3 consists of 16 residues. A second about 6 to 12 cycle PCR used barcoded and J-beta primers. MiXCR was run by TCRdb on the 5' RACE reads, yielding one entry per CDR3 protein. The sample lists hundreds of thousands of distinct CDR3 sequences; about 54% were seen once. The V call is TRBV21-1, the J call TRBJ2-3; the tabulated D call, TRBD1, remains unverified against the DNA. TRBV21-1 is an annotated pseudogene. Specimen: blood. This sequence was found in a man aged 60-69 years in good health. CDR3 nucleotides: TGTGCCAGCAGCACTCCCGGGACAGGGGGCCCAGATACGCAGTATTTT. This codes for CASSTPGTGGPDTQYF.